A single sample is the source of the 16 T cell receptor beta chains below, sequenced in a study of identical twins. TCRdb reprocessed the 5' RACE reads via MiXCR and lists one record per CDR3 protein. The sample records under 800,000 distinct CDR3 sequences, approximately 21% being singletons. This sample was also put to use in a study of T cells expressing NK-cell markers.

The sequenced material came from PBMCs. The receptors here all came from a woman younger than 30 in good health.

The CDR3 here is CAISELVTRDGPETQYF. CDR3 bases: TGTGCCATCAGTGAGTTGGTTACAAGGGATGGGCCAGAGACCCAGTACTTC. The V and J genes are TRBV10-3 and TRBJ2-5; D gene unclear. V dropped 1 base and J dropped 4 bases, with 19 bases sitting between them. The CDR3 consists of 17 residues. Germline CDR1 reads ENHRY; CDR2 reads SYGVKD.

The rearrangement joins TRBV9 to TRBJ2-1, with D possibly matching TRBD1 (6 bases). The CDR3 has 17 residues. The ends were cut back, 1 base at V and 5 bases at J, with 19 bases in the middle. From germline, CDR1 is SGDLS and CDR2 YYNGEE. CDR3 nucleotide sequence: TGTGCCAGCAGCGTACAGGGGATGGTAGGACGGAACAATGAGCAGTTCTTC. Its translation is CASSVQGMVGRNNEQFF. Complete variable domain (other parts from reference TRBV9 and TRBJ2-1): DSGVTQTPKHLITATGQRVTLRCSPRSGDLSVYWYQQSLDQGLQFLIQYYNGEERAKGNILERFSAQQFPDLHSELNLSSLELGDSALYFCASSVQGMVGRNNEQFFGPGTRLTVL.

This clonotype was detected a few times. The rearrangement uses TRBV9 and TRBJ2-7; D gene uncertain. V was trimmed by 0 bases and J by 0 bases, leaving 7 bases between them. The CDR3 is made up of 14 amino acids. CDR1 is SGDLS and CDR2 is YYNGEE in the germline V gene. CDR3 DNA: TGTGCCAGCAGCGTAGCTACGGGCTCCTACGAGCAGTACTTC. Its protein product is CASSVATGSYEQYF. Based on the CDR3 plus reference TRBV9 and TRBJ2-7, the full variable domain is DSGVTQTPKHLITATGQRVTLRCSPRSGDLSVYWYQQSLDQGLQFLIQYYNGEERAKGNILERFSAQQFPDLHSELNLSSLELGDSALYFCASSVATGSYEQYFGPGTRLTVT.

This clonotype appeared a few times. The gene calls are TRBV20-1 and TRBJ2-7, with a tentative D call TRBD2 (6 bases). This CDR3 region has 13 residues. V gave up 1 base and J gave up 2 bases, with 9 bases separating them. CDR1 and CDR2 from the germline V gene are DFQATT and SNEGSKA (reference sequence). The CDR3, as DNA: TGCAGTGCTAGAGTCGCGGGACCCTACGAGCAGTACTTC. This sequence encodes CSARVAGPYEQYF.

Only a few counts were recorded for this clonotype. The chain is built from TRBV7-9 and TRBJ2-7; no definite D call. This CDR3 is 11 amino acids long. The germline V gene has CDR1 SEHNR and CDR2 FQNEAQ (reference sequence). The V gene lost 3 bases and the J gene lost 7 bases, with 7 bases spanning the gap. The CDR3 protein is CASSFSWEQYF. CDR3 sequence (DNA): TGTGCCAGCAGCTTTAGCTGGGAGCAGTACTTC.

This clonotype was seen ten or more times. In DNA, the CDR3 is TGCAGTGTTGTAGCGGGTTCCACACGCGAGCAGTACTTC. Translation gives CSVVAGSTREQYF. The chain uses TRBV20-1 and TRBJ2-7; 7 nucleotides agree with TRBD2. The CDR3 is 13 residues long. Germline values: CDR1 DFQATT, CDR2 SNEGSKA (reference sequence). J gave up 6 bases and V 7 bases, and 12 bases lay outside the gene matches.

V gene TRBV7-8 combines with J gene TRBJ2-1; 10 bases are a match to TRBD2. V lost 5 bases and J lost 7; bases outside the gene matches: 11. Germline CDR1 is SGHVS and CDR2 is FQNEAQ. CDR3 length: 16 amino acids. The CDR3 spells CASSRRAAGGPNEQFF. CDR3 in DNA: TGTGCCAGCAGCCGAAGGGCAGCGGGAGGGCCAAATGAGCAGTTCTTC.

The V gene is TRBV2, the J gene TRBJ2-5, with a weak D call TRBD1 (6 bases). Germline V gene lookup returns CDR1 SNHLY and CDR2 FYNNEI. The ends were cut back, 0 bases at V and 1 base at J, with 9 bases in the middle. The CDR3 is 15 amino acids. The CDR3 spells CASSEARTAQETQYF. The CDR3 coding sequence is TGTGCCAGCAGTGAAGCGAGGACAGCCCAAGAGACCCAGTACTTC.

A single count supports this clonotype. The chain has TRBV6-5 and TRBJ2-2; perhaps TRBD2 as D (6 bases). CDR1 and CDR2 from the germline V gene are MNHEY and SVGAGI. V gave up 4 bases and J gave up 8 bases, with 17 bases separating them. The CDR3 has 15 amino acids. The CDR3 DNA is TGTGCCAGCAGTTGGAGGGGTCGGCCGGCGGGGGAGCTGTTTTTT. Protein: CASSWRGRPAGELFF.

This clonotype was observed once. The chain carries TRBV3-1 and TRBJ2-1; the D gene is possibly TRBD1 (6 bases). CDR3 length: 15 residues. Looked up from germline, CDR1 is LGHDT and CDR2 is YNNKEL (reference sequence). Trimming took off 3 bases at V and 9 bases at J, with 18 bases between the two ends. The chain's CDR3 is CASSQVGGGRAEQFF. CDR3 bases: TGTGCCAGCAGCCAGGTTGGGGGCGGGCGCGCTGAGCAGTTCTTC.

The V and J genes are TRBV7-2 and TRBJ2-7; perhaps D is TRBD1 or TRBD2 (6 bases each). Germline CDR1 reads SGHTA; CDR2 reads FQGNSA. Trimming took 4 bases from V and 2 from J, leaving 12 bases between them. The CDR3 loop spans 14 amino acids. This CDR3 is CASSWAGGPYEQYF. DNA for the CDR3: TGTGCCAGCAGCTGGGCCGGGGGCCCCTACGAGCAGTACTTC.

The chain links TRBV20-1 to TRBJ2-7; D remains ambiguous. There are 16 residues in the CDR3. The V gene lost 4 bases and the J gene lost 2 bases, with 21 bases spanning the gap. Germline V gene data show CDR1 as DFQATT and CDR2 as SNEGSKA (reference sequence). DNA of the CDR3: TGCAGTGCTAACGACCAGACAAACTCTGCTACCTACGAGCAGTACTTC. Its protein product is CSANDQTNSATYEQYF.

This clonotype was seen a handful of times. The chain carries TRBV9 and TRBJ2-5; no firm D call. CDR1 and CDR2 from the germline V gene are SGDLS and YYNGEE. This CDR3 spans 14 amino acids. V was trimmed by 4 bases and J by 0 bases, leaving 10 bases between them. The DNA of the CDR3 is TGTGCCAGCAGCCCGTCCGGGTACCAAGAGACCCAGTACTTC. Translation: CASSPSGYQETQYF.

The CDR3 DNA reads as TGTGCCAGCAGTGGCTCACCCCTCCACTTT. Translating it yields CASSGSPLHF. The chain combines TRBV7-9 with TRBJ1-6; D not certain. V lost 6 bases and J 10 bases, leaving 4 bases between the germline ends. From germline, CDR1 is SEHNR and CDR2 FQNEAQ (reference sequence). The CDR3 spans 10 residues.

There are many counts of this clonotype. The rearrangement links TRBV12-3 or TRBV12-4 to TRBJ1-1; D is possibly TRBD1 (5 bases). The CDR3 is 14 amino acids. Trimming pared 10 bases from V and 0 bases from J, leaving 15 bases between. CDR3 protein: CATTGQTLNTEAFF. DNA for the CDR3: TGTGCCACCACTGGACAAACTCTGAACACTGAAGCTTTCTTT.

The chain employs TRBV5-6 and TRBJ2-1; 7 nucleotides align to TRBD2. The CDR3 length is 16 residues. The germline CDR1 and CDR2 sequences are SGHDT and YYEEEE. The V and J ends lost 0 bases and 4 bases, in that order; junction bases with no gene match: 7. The CDR3 protein is CASSLDRLAFYNEQFF. Written as DNA, the CDR3 is TGTGCCAGCAGCTTGGACAGACTAGCTTTTTACAATGAGCAGTTCTTC.